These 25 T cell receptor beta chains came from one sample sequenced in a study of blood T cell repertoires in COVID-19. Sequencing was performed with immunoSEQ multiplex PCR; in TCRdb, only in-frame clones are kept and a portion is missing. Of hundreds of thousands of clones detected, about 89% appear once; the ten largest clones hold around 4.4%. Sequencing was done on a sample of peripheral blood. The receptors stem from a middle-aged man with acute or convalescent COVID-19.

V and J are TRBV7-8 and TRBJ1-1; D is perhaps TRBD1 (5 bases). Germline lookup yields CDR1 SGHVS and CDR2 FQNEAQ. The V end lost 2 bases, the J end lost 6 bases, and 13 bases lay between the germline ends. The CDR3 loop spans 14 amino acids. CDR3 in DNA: TGTGCCAGCAGCTTAATTCAGGGTCTGGCTGAAGCTTTCTTT. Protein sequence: CASSLIQGLAEAFF.

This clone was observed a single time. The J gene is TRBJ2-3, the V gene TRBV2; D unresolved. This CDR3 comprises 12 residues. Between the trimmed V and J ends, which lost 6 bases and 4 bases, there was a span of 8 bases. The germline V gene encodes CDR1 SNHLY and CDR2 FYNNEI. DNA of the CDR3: TGTGCCAGCAGACAGAACCCAGATACGCAGTATTTT. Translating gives CASRQNPDTQYF.

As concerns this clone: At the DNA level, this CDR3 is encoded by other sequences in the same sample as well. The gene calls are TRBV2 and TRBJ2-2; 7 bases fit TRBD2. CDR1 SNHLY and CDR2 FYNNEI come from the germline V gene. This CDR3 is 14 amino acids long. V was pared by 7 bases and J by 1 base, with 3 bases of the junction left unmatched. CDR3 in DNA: TGTGCCAGCACACTAGCGCGGAACACCGGGGAGCTGTTTTTT. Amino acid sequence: CASTLARNTGELFF.

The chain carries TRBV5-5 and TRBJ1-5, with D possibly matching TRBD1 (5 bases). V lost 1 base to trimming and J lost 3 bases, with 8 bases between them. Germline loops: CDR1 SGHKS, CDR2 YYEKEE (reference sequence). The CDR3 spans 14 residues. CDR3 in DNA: TGTGCCAGCAGCTTGACGACAGTCAATCAGCCCCAGCATTTT. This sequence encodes CASSLTTVNQPQHF.

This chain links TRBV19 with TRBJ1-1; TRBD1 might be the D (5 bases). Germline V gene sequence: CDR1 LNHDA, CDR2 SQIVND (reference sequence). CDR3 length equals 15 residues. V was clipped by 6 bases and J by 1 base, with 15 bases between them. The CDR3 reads CASSILGAGNTEAFF. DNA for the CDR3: TGTGCCAGTAGCATCTTAGGGGCAGGGAACACTGAAGCTTTCTTT. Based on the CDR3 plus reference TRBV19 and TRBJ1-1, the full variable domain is DGGITQSPKYLFRKEGQNVTLSCEQNLNHDAMYWYRQDPGQGLRLIYYSQIVNDFQKGDIAEGYSVSREKKESFPLTVTSAQKNPTAFYLCASSILGAGNTEAFFGQGTRLTVV.

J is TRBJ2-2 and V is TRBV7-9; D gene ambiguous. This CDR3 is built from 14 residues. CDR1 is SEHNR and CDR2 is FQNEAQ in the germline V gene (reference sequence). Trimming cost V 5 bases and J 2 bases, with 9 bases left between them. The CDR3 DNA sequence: TGTGCCAGCAGCGAGGCCTTCAACACCGGGGAGCTGTTTTTT. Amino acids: CASSEAFNTGELFF.

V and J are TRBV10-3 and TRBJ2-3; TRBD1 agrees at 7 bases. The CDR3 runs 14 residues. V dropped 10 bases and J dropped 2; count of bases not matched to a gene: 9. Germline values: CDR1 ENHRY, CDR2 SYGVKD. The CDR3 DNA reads TGTGCCAGCCAACTACAGGGGATCACAGATACGCAGTATTTT. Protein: CASQLQGITDTQYF.

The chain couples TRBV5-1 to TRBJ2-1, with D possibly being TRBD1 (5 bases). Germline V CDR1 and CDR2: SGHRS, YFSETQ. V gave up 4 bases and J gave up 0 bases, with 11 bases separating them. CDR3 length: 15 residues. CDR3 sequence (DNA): TGCGCCAGCAGCCCTCATAGGGGCTCCTACAATGAGCAGTTCTTC. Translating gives CASSPHRGSYNEQFF.

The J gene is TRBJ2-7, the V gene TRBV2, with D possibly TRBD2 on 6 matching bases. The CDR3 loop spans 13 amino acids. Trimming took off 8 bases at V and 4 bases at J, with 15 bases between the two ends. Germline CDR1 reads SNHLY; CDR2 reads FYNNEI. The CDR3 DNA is TGTGCCAGCTCTATTACGGGGGATTACGAGCAGTACTTC. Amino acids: CASSITGDYEQYF.

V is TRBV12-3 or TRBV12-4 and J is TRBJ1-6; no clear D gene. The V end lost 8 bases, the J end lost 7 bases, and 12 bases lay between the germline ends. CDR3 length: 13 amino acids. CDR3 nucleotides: TGTGCCAGCGCCCAACTAGGAAATTCACCCCTCCACTTT. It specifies CASAQLGNSPLHF.

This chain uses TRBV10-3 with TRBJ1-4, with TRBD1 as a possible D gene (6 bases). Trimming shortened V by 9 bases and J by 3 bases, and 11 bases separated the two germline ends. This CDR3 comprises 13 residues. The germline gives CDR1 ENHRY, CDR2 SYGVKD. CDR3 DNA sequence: TGTGCCATTGGGGGCCGCCCTAATGAAAAACTGTTTTTT. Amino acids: CAIGGRPNEKLFF.

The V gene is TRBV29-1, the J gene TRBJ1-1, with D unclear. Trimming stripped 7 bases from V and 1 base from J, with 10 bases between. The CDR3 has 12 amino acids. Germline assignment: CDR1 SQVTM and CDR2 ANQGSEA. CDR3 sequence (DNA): TGCAGCGCCTCACAGAGGAACACTGAAGCTTTCTTT. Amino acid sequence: CSASQRNTEAFF.

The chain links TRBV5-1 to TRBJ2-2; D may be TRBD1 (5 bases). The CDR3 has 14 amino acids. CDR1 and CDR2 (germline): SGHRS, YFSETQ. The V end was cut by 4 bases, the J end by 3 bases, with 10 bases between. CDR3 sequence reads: CASSRRDYTGELFF. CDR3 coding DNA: TGCGCCAGCAGCCGCAGGGATTACACCGGGGAGCTGTTTTTT.

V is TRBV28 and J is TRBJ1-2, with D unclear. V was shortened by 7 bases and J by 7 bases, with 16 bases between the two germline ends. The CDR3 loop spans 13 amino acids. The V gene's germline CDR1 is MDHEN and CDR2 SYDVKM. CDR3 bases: TGTGCCAGCATGCCGACCGGGGTTGGTGGCTACACCTTC. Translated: CASMPTGVGGYTF.

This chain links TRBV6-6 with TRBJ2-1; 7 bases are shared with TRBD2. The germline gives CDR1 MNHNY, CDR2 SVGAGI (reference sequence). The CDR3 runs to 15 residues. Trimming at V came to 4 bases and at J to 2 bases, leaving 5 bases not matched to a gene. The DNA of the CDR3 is TGTGCCAGCAGTTCCCTTCGGGGGGCCTACAATGAGCAGTTCTTC. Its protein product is CASSSLRGAYNEQFF.

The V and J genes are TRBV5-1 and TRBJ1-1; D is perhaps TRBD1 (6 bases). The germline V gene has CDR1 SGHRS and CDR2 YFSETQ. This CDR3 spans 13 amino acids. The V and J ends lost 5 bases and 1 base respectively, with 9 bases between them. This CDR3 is CASREQGNTEAFF. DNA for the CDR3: TGCGCCAGCAGGGAACAGGGGAACACTGAAGCTTTCTTT.

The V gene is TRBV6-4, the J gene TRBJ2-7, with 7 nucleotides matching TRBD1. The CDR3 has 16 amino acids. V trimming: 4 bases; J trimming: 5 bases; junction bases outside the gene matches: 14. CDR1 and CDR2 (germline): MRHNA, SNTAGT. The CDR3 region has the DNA TGTGCCAGCAGTGCCCTAGACAGGGATCCGTGCCACGAGCAGTACTTC. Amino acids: CASSALDRDPCHEQYF.

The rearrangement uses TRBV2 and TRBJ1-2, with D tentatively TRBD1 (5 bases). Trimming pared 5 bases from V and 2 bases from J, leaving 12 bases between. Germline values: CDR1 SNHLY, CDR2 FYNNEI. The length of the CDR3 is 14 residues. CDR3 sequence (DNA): TGTGCCAGCAGTTCAGGGCTCCTGAACTATGGCTACACCTTC. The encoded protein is CASSSGLLNYGYTF.

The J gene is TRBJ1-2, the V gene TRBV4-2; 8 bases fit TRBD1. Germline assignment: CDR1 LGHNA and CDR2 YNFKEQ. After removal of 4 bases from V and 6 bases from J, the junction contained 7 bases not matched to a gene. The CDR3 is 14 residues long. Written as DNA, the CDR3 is TGTGCCAGCAGCCGGCCACAGGGGGAGAATGGCTACACCTTC. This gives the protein CASSRPQGENGYTF.

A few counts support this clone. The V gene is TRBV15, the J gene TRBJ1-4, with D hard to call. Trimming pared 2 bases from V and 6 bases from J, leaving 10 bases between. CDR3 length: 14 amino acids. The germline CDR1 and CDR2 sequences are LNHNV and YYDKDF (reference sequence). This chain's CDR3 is CATSRRSVDEKLFF. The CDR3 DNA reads TGTGCCACCAGCAGACGCAGTGTGGATGAAAAACTGTTTTTT.

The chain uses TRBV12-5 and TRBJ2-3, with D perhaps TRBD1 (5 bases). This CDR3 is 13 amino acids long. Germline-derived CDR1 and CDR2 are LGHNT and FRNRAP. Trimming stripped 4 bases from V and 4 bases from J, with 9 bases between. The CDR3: CASGYSGSDTQYF. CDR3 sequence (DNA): TGTGCTAGTGGTTACTCAGGGTCAGATACGCAGTATTTT.

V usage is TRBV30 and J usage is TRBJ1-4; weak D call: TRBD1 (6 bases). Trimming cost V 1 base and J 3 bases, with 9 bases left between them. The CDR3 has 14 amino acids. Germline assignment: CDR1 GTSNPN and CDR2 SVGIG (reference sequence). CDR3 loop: CAWSAGAPNEKLFF. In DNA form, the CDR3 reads TGTGCCTGGAGTGCAGGGGCGCCTAATGAAAAACTGTTTTTT.

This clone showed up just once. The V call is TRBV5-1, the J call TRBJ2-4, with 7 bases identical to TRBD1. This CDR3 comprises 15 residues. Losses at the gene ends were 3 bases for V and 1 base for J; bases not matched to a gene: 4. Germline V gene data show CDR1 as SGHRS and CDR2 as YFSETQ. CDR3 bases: TGCGCCAGCAGCTCCTCACAGGGGGCCAAAAACATTCAGTACTTC. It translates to CASSSSQGAKNIQYF.

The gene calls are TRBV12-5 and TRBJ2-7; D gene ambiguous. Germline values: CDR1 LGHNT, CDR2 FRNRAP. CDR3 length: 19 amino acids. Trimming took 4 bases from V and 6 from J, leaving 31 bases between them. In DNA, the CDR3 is TGTGCTAGTGGTTCCTCCCTCCCCCTGGGCAGAGTGGGTACTGGCGAGCAGTACTTC. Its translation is CASGSSLPLGRVGTGEQYF.

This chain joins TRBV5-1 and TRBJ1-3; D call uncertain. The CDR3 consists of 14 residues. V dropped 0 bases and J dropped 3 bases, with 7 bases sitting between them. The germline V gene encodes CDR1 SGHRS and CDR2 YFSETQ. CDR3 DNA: TGCGCCAGCAGCTTGGACGGGAATGGAAACACCATATATTTT. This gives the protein CASSLDGNGNTIYF.